This TCR beta chain appears in the sequencing data of a study of glioma-infiltrating T cells. General study points: Only very few CDR3 sequences appeared in both tissue and blood. Above-expected tissue-blood divergence occurred in all gliomas, most in low-grade ones.

In the case of this clonotype: Its specificity is not known.

Per the germline V gene, CDR1 is SGDLS and CDR2 is YYNGEE. With 6 bases removed from V and 3 bases from J, the gap between germline ends came to 16 bases. There are 14 residues in the CDR3. The iRepertoire nested amplicon-rescue multiplex PCR amplified TCR alpha and beta CDR3s from RNA. One-step reverse transcription and amplification started from approximately 100-400 ng of tissue mRNA or PBMC total RNA. TCRdb used MiXCR to reprocess the multiplex PCR reads, holding one entry per CDR3 protein. The repertoire consists of 84,000 or so distinct CDR3 sequences, with 23% occurring once and the leading ten covering approximately 6.7%.

The sequence derives from a human donor with low-grade glioma or glioblastoma, undergoing nonglioma brain surgery, or in good health (not recorded which). The gene calls are TRBV9 and TRBJ2-7, with D tentatively TRBD1 or TRBD2 (5 bases each). Sequencing used glioma tissue, nonneoplastic brain tissue, or PBMCs (not recorded which). CDR3 DNA sequence: TGTGCCAGCACCAGATTGTTGGGGGTCTACGAGCAGTACTTC. It codes for CASTRLLGVYEQYF.